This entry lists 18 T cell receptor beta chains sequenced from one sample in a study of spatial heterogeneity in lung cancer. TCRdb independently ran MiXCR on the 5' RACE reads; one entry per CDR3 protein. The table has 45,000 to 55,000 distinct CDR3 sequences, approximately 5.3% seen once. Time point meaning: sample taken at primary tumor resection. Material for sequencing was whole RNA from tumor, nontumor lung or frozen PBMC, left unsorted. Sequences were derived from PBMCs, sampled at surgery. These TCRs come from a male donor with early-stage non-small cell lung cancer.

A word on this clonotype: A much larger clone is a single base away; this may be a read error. The CDR3 spells CASRQAIGVDEQYF. The DNA for the CDR3 is TGCGCCAGCAGACAAGCGATAGGGGTCGATGAGCAGTACTTC. This sequence joins TRBV5-1 and TRBJ2-7; TRBD1 is a possible D gene (5 bases). Trimming removed 5 bases from V and 7 bases from J, with 19 bases in between. CDR1 and CDR2 (germline): SGHRS, YFSETQ. CDR3 length: 14 residues.

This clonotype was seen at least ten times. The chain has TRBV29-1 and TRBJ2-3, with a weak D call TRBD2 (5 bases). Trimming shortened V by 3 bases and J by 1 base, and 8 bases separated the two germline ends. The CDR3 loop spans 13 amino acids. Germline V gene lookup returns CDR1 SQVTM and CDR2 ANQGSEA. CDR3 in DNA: TGCAGCGTTGACGAGGGCGGCACAGATACGCAGTATTTT. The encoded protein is CSVDEGGTDTQYF.

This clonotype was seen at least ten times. This CDR3 is CASSLVGNQPQHF. In DNA form, the CDR3 reads TGTGCCAGCAGCTTAGTGGGAAATCAGCCCCAGCATTTT. The V gene is TRBV5-5, the J gene TRBJ1-5; D gene ambiguous. The germline gives CDR1 SGHKS, CDR2 YYEKEE (reference sequence). Trimming removed 2 bases at V and 4 bases at J, with 7 bases between. There are 13 residues in the CDR3.

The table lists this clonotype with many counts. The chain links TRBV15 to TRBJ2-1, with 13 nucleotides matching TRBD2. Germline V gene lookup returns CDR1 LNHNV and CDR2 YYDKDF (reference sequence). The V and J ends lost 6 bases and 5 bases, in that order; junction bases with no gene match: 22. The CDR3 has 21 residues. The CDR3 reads CATSPNQATTSGRALNNEQFF. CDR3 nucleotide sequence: TGTGCCACCAGTCCCAATCAAGCGACTACTAGCGGGAGGGCCCTAAACAATGAGCAGTTCTTC.

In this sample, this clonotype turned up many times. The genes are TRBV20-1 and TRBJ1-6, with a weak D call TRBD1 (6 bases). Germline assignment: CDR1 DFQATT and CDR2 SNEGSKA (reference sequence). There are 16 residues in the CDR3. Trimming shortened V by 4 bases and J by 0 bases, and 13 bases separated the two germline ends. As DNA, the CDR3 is TGCAGTGCTATAGGGGGGCCGAGCTCCTATAATTCACCCCTCCACTTT. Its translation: CSAIGGPSSYNSPLHF.

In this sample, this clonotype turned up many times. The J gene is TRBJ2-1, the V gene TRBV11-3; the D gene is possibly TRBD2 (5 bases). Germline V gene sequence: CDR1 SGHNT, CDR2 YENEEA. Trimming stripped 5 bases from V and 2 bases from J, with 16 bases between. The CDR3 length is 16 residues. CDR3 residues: CASSLEGGGAYNEQFF. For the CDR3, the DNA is TGTGCCAGCAGCCTCGAGGGTGGCGGAGCCTACAATGAGCAGTTCTTC.

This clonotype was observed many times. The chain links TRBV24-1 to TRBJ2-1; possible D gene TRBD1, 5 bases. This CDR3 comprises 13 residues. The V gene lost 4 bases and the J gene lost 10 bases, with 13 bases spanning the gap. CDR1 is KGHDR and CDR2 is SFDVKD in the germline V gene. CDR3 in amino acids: CATSDLTGNEQFF. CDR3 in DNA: TGTGCCACCAGTGACCTTACAGGAAACGAGCAGTTCTTC.

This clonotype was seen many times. This CDR3 is CASSPELNTGELFF. The CDR3 DNA reads as TGCGCCAGCAGCCCGGAGCTTAACACCGGGGAGCTGTTTTTT. This chain connects TRBV5-1 to TRBJ2-2; D not certain. The germline CDR1 and CDR2 sequences are SGHRS and YFSETQ. There are 14 residues in the CDR3. V lost 4 bases and J 2 bases, leaving 9 bases between the germline ends.

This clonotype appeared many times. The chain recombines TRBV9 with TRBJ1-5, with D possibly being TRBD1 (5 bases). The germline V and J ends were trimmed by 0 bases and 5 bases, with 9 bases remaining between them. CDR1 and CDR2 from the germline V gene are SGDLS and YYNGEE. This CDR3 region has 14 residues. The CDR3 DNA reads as TGTGCCAGCAGCGTAGAAGGGGTGTATCAGCCCCAGCATTTT. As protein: CASSVEGVYQPQHF. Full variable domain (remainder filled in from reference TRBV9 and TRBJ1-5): DSGVTQTPKHLITATGQRVTLRCSPRSGDLSVYWYQQSLDQGLQFLIQYYNGEERAKGNILERFSAQQFPDLHSELNLSSLELGDSALYFCASSVEGVYQPQHFGDGTRLSIL.

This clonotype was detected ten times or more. CDR3 in amino acids: CASKRGNTGELFF. The CDR3 DNA reads TGTGCCAGCAAGAGGGGGAACACCGGGGAGCTGTTTTTT. The chain is built from TRBV6-2 or TRBV6-3 and TRBJ2-2; D could derive from TRBD1 or TRBD2 (5 bases each). V lost 7 bases to trimming and J lost 1 base, with 7 bases between them. CDR1 and CDR2 (germline): MNHEY, SVGEGT. This CDR3 spans 13 amino acids.

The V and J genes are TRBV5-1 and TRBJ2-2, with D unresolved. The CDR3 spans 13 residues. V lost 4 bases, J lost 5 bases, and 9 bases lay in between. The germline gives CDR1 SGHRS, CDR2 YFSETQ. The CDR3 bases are TGCGCCAGCAGCCCCACAGCTACCGGGGAGCTGTTTTTT. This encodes CASSPTATGELFF.

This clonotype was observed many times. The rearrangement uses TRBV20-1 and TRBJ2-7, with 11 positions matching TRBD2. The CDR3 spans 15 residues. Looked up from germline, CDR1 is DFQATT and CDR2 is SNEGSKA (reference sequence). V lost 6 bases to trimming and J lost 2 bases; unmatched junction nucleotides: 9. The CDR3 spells CSAEKTSGTTYEQYF. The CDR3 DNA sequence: TGCAGTGCGGAAAAGACTAGCGGGACGACCTACGAGCAGTACTTC.

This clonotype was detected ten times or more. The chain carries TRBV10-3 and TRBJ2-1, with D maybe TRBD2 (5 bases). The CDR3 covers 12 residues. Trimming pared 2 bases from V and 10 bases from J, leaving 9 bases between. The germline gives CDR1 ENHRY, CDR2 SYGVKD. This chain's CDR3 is CAISEGEIEQFF. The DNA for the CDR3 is TGTGCCATCAGTGAGGGGGAGATCGAGCAGTTCTTC.

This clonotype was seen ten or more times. The CDR3 DNA follows: TGTGCCTGGAGTGTGAGCGGGAGGGCTTGGGGCACAGATACGCAGTATTTT. It translates to CAWSVSGRAWGTDTQYF. The gene calls are TRBV30 and TRBJ2-3; 10 positions agree with TRBD2. The CDR3 has 17 residues. V gave up 0 bases and J gave up 1 base; unmatched junction bases: 7. Germline V gives CDR1 GTSNPN, CDR2 SVGIG (reference sequence).

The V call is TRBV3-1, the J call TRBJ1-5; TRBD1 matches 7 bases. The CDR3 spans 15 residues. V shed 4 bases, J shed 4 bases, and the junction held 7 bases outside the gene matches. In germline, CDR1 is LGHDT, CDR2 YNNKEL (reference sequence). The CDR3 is CASSPRGTENQPQHF. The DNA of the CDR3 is TGTGCCAGCAGCCCGAGAGGGACAGAGAATCAGCCCCAGCATTTT.

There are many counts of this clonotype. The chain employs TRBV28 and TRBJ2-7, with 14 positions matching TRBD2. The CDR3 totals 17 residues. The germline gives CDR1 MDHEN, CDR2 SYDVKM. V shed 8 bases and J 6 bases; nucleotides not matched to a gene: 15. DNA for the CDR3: TGTGCCAGCGGGGGAGGACTAGCGGGAGGCCCTCCTGGCGAGCAGTACTTC. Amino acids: CASGGGLAGGPPGEQYF.

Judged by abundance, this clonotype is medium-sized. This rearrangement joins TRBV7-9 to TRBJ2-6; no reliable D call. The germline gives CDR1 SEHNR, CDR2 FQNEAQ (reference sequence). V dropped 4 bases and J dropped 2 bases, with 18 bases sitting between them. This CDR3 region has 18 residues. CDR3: CASSSRGDGEAGANVLTF. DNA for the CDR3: TGTGCCAGCAGCTCTAGAGGTGACGGCGAGGCTGGGGCCAACGTCCTGACTTTC. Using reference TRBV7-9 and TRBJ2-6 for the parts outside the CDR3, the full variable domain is DTGVSQNPRHKITKRGQNVTFRCDPISEHNRLYWYRQTLGQGPEFLTYFQNEAQLEKSRLLSDRFSAERPKGSFSTLEIQRTEQGDSAMYLCASSSRGDGEAGANVLTFGAGSRLTVL.

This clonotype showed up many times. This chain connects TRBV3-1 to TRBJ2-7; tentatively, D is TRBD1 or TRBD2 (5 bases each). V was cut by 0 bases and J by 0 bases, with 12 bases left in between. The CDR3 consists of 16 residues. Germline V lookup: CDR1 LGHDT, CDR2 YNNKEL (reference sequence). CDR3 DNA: TGTGCCAGCAGCCAAGATCGGGACCCGGGCTCCTACGAGCAGTACTTC. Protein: CASSQDRDPGSYEQYF.